Listed below are T cell receptor beta chains from one sample, sequenced in a study of human T cells and chemical hapten exposure. TCRdb passed the RACE reads through MiXCR, listing each CDR3 protein once. The table has about 270,000 distinct CDR3 sequences, approximately 7.5% seen once; the top ten hold 1.2%. The specimen was whole blood, collected in connection with sensitization to the hapten diphenylcyclopropenone (DPC). These TCRs come from a man aged 18 to 29 with alopecia areata. Some clones in this sample may be carry-over from other donors' samples. The CDR3 runs from the conserved cysteine through the conserved F or W. A D gene is named only where the DNA matches it firmly. Not all rows give a size; the values are once, few, many and, for expanded clones, a class.

TRBV5-1	NA	NA	TRBJ1-4	TGCGCCAGCAGCCGGACCTCCGGGGTAAGGGAGGAAAAACTGTTTTTT	CASSRTSGVREEKLFF
TRBV5-6	few	NA	TRBJ1-6	TGTGCCAGCAGCTTGGGGCAGGTCGAGAGCGCACCCCTCCACTTT	CASSLGQVESAPLHF
TRBV7-8	few	NA	TRBJ1-2	TGTGCCAGCAGCCAGGCAAATCCTAACTATGGCTACACCTTC	CASSQANPNYGYTF
TRBV29-1	NA	NA	TRBJ1-2	TGCAGCGTTTTCTCGCAGGGCAACAACTATGGCTACACCTTC	CSVFSQGNNYGYTF
TRBV29-1	many	NA	TRBJ2-2	TGCAGCGGTCTGGGGGAAATTGGGGAGCTGTTTTTT	CSGLGEIGELFF
TRBV5-1	few	TRBD1	TRBJ1-1	TGCGCCAGCAGCTGGACAGGAGGAATGGGCACTGAAGCTTTCTTT	CASSWTGGMGTEAFF
TRBV5-1	NA	TRBD1	TRBJ1-3	TGCGCCAGCAGCGCGGACAGGGGGCTAGGAGACACCATATATTTT	CASSADRGLGDTIYF
TRBV6-6	NA	TRBD1	TRBJ2-2	TGTGCCAGCAGCTGGGGGACAGGGGGCCTCGGGGAGCTGTTTTTT	CASSWGTGGLGELFF
TRBV20-1	few	NA	TRBJ2-5	TGCAGTGCTAGTCGGAGCGGCATCCAAGAGACCCAGTACTTC	CSASRSGIQETQYF
TRBV3-1	many	NA	TRBJ2-1	TGTGCCAGCAGCCAAGTTGCGGCTAGCAGTGCCAATGAGCAGTTCTTC	CASSQVAASSANEQFF
TRBV4-1	NA	NA	TRBJ1-3	TGCGCCAGCAGCTCGCGGCAGTTTAACTCTGGAAACACCATATATTTT	CASSSRQFNSGNTIYF
TRBV7-9	many	TRBD1	TRBJ1-1	TGTGCCAGCTGCAGGGGGTGGAACACTGAAGCTTTCTTT	CASCRGWNTEAFF
TRBV6-5	many	NA	TRBJ1-3	TGTGCCAGCAGCCCGACAGGCGTCCTCTCTGGAAACACCATATATTTT	CASSPTGVLSGNTIYF
TRBV7-9	few	TRBD1	TRBJ2-5	TGTGCCAGCAGCTTAGATGTGTTCGGCAGGGGGCAAGAGACCCAGTACTTC	CASSLDVFGRGQETQYF
TRBV12-3/TRBV12-4	NA	NA	TRBJ1-2	TGTGCCAGCAGCATAGGGACTGCTAACTATGGCTACACCTTC	CASSIGTANYGYTF
TRBV5-4	NA	TRBD2	TRBJ2-7	TGTGCCAGCAGCCGAACTGGACTAGCGGCTACCTCCTACGAGCAGTACTTC	CASSRTGLAATSYEQYF
TRBV7-9	NA	TRBD1	TRBJ1-4	TGTGCCAGCAGTCGTGGGACAGGTCGTTACGCGTTTTTT	CASSRGTGRYAFF
TRBV27	NA	TRBD1	TRBJ2-7	TGTGCCAGTCATACAGGGGGCTCCTACGAGCAGTACTTC	CASHTGGSYEQYF
TRBV7-2	few	NA	TRBJ1-5	TGTGCCAGCAGCTTCACGGGACCTGCCCATATTGGCAATCAGCCCCAGCATTTT	CASSFTGPAHIGNQPQHF
TRBV5-8	few	NA	TRBJ2-3	TGTGCCAGCAGCCCCGAACGGCTCCCTAGCACAGATACGCAGTATTTT	CASSPERLPSTDTQYF
TRBV28	NA	NA	TRBJ1-2	TGTGCCAGCTGCGGGGGCAGACAACTTAACTATGGCTACACCTTC	CASCGGRQLNYGYTF
TRBV7-9	many	NA	TRBJ1-1	TGTGCCAGCAGCTTAGTAGAAACAGGGATGCACACTGAAGCTTTCTTT	CASSLVETGMHTEAFF
TRBV20-1	NA	NA	TRBJ1-3	TGCAGTGGCCGGGGGCCGCCCTCTGGAAACACCATATATTTT	CSGRGPPSGNTIYF
TRBV29-1	many	NA	TRBJ1-5	TGCAGCGCCACCGGGGGTAGGAATCAGCCCCAGCATTTT	CSATGGRNQPQHF
TRBV7-2	few	NA	TRBJ2-2	TGTGCCAGCAGCTTAGTGTACAGGGAATCCTCTAACACCGGGGAGCTGTTTTTT	CASSLVYRESSNTGELFF
TRBV6-5	many	NA	TRBJ2-5	TGTGCCAGCAGTACTCACCTCCTCCAAGAGACCCAGTACTTC	CASSTHLLQETQYF
TRBV11-2	many	TRBD1	TRBJ1-3	TGTGCCAGCAGCCGGGACAGGGTTGACACCATATATTTT	CASSRDRVDTIYF
TRBV11-2	few	NA	TRBJ2-6	TGTGCCAGCAGCTTAGTAGCTGGGGCCAACGTCCTGACTTTC	CASSLVAGANVLTF
TRBV9	few	NA	TRBJ2-5	TGTGCCAGCAGCGCGATGGGTGGGGGCCCGAACGCAGAGACCCAGTACTTC	CASSAMGGGPNAETQYF
TRBV6-1	NA	NA	TRBJ2-2	TGTGCCAGCACATTCGGTCCAGGGAACACCGGGGAGCTGTTTTTT	CASTFGPGNTGELFF
TRBV12-3/TRBV12-4	NA	NA	TRBJ2-5	TGTGCCAGCAGGATAACTAGCCAAGAGACCCAGTACTTC	CASRITSQETQYF
TRBV7-2	NA	NA	TRBJ1-2	TGTGCCAGCACCATAGTGCCAGTCATCTATGGCTACACCTTC	CASTIVPVIYGYTF
TRBV4-2	NA	NA	TRBJ2-3	TGTGCCAGCAGCCAAGAATTGACGGAAATCACAGATACGCAGTATTTT	CASSQELTEITDTQYF
TRBV10-3	many	NA	TRBJ1-4	TGTGCCATCAGTGAGTCAGGAACTAATGAAAAACTGTTTTTT	CAISESGTNEKLFF
TRBV10-2	few	NA	TRBJ1-1	TGCGCCAGCAGTGGGACGGGGAGGTGGGCTGAAGCTTTCTTT	CASSGTGRWAEAFF
TRBV10-3	many	TRBD1	TRBJ1-1	TGTGCCATCAGGGGCGACAGGGGGCAAACTGAAGCTTTCTTT	CAIRGDRGQTEAFF
TRBV7-9	few	TRBD1	TRBJ1-2	TGTGCCAGCAGACGTACCGGGACAGCTGACTATGGCTACACCTTC	CASRRTGTADYGYTF
TRBV5-8	few	NA	TRBJ2-5	TGTGCCAGCAGCTTGAGCAGGTCCTTAGAGACCCAGTACTTC	CASSLSRSLETQYF
TRBV10-3	NA	NA	TRBJ1-5	TGTGCCACCTCTAACGGGGCCGATCAGCCCCAGCATTTT	CATSNGADQPQHF
TRBV29-1	many	TRBD1	TRBJ1-1	TGCAGCGCTTCTCGGGACAGCTTGAACACTGAAGCTTTCTTT	CSASRDSLNTEAFF
TRBV7-6	NA	NA	TRBJ2-3	TGTGCCAGCAGCTTACGAGGGCCGGGAACAGATACGCAGTATTTT	CASSLRGPGTDTQYF